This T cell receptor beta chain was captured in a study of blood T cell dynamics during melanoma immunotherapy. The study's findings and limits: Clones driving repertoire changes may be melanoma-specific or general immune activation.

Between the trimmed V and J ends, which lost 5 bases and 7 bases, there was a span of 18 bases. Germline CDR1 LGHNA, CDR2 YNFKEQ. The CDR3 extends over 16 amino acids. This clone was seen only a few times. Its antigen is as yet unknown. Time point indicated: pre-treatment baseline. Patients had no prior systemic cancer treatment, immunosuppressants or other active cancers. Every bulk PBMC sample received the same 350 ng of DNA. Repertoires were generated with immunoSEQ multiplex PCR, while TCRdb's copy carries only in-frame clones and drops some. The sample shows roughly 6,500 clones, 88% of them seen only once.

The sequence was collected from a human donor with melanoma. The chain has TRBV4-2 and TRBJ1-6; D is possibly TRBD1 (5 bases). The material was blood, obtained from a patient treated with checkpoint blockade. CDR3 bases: TGTGCCAGCAGCTCTCCTCGCGGGGCCCTAAATTCACCCCTCCACTTT. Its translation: CASSSPRGALNSPLHF.